This T cell receptor (beta chain) was found in a study of radiotherapy plus CTLA-4 blockade in lung cancer. Trimming took off 4 bases at V and 0 bases at J, with 3 bases between the two ends. Germline assignment: CDR1 MGHRA and CDR2 YSYEKL. This CDR3 is 12 amino acids long. TCRdb's copy holds only in-frame clones and misses some; the assay was immunoSEQ multiplex PCR. The table includes around 85,000 clones, approximately 86% detected once. This material consisted of peripheral blood, taken from a patient treated with radiotherapy plus ipilimumab. This chain connects TRBV4-1 to TRBJ1-1, with D unclear. This sequence was found in a human donor with non-small cell lung cancer who had a partial response to radiotherapy plus ipilimumab. The CDR3 coding sequence is TGCGCCAGCAGCCCCATGAACACTGAAGCTTTCTTT. Its protein product is CASSPMNTEAFF.